This TCR beta chain was recorded in a study of T cell changes during pregnancy in multiple sclerosis. Clones were read by immunoSEQ multiplex PCR, and TCRdb kept only the in-frame ones, dropping some. Of approximately 60,000 clones detected, roughly 92% appear once; the ten largest clones hold approximately 3.4%. The ends were cut back, 5 bases at V and 3 bases at J, with 16 bases in the middle. The CDR3 totals 15 residues. Germline CDR1 LNHDA, CDR2 SQIVND (reference sequence). The rearrangement links TRBV19 to TRBJ1-1; tentatively, D is TRBD1 (5 bases). The sample here was CD8+ T cells from peripheral blood mononuclear cells, taken in the second trimester of pregnancy. The sequence was obtained from a female donor with multiple sclerosis, enrolled in a pregnancy study. The CDR3 sequence is CASSAQGGDDTEAFF. In nucleotides, the CDR3 is TGTGCCAGTAGTGCCCAGGGAGGGGATGACACTGAAGCTTTCTTT.